This T cell receptor beta chain derives from a study of T cells expressing NK-cell markers. The wider study: From sorted CD3+CD56+NKG2C+, CD3+CD56+NKG2C- and CD3+CD56-NKG2C+ T cells came the TCR beta repertoires. Sequencing covered eight donors, seven HCMV-seropositive and one seronegative.

TCR beta cDNA was generated via 5'RACE template switching incorporating UMIs. TCRdb re-called the 5' RACE reads; one entry per CDR3 protein, DNA not given. Here the sample table reports almost 450,000 distinct CDR3 sequences. Sequencing was carried out using blood T cells: a sorted CD56 or NKG2C T cell subset, CD4+ or CD8+ T cells, or bulk PBMC T cells (not recorded which). The sequence was collected from a woman between 18 and 69 years old in good health.

CDR3 in amino acids: CASSFRQEQYF. The chain links TRBV28 to TRBJ2-7. The CDR3 has 11 amino acids. Germline V gene sequence: CDR1 MDHEN, CDR2 SYDVKM.